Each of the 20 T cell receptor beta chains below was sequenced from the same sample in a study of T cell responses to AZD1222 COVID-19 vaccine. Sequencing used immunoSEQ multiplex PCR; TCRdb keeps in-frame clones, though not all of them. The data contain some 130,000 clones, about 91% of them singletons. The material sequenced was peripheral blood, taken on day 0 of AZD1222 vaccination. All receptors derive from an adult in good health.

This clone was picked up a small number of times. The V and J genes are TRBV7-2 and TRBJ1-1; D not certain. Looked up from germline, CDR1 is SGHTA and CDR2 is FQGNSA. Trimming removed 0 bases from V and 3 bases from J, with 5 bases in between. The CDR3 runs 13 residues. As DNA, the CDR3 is TGTGCCAGCAGCTTAGCCGCCCACACTGAAGCTTTCTTT. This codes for CASSLAAHTEAFF.

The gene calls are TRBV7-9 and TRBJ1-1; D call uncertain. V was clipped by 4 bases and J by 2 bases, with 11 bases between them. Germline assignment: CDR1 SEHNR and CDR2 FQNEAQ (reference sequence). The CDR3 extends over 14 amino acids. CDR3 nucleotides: TGTGCCAGCAGCTCGAGGAACACTAACACTGAAGCTTTCTTT. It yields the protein CASSSRNTNTEAFF.

CDR3 in amino acids: CASSTGLGYTF. DNA of the CDR3: TGTGCCAGCAGTACGGGGCTCGGCTACACCTTC. The rearrangement uses TRBV5-6 and TRBJ1-2; D possibly corresponds to TRBD1 (5 bases). The V end lost 5 bases, the J end lost 8 bases, and 10 bases lay between the germline ends. This CDR3 spans 11 amino acids. Germline assignment: CDR1 SGHDT and CDR2 YYEEEE.

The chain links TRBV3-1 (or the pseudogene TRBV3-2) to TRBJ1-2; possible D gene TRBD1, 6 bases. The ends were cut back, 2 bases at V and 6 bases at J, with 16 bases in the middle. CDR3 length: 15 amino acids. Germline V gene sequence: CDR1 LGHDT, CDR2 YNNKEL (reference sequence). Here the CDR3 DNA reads TGTGCCAGCAGCCAAATAGGGGGAGGGTCTAATGGCTACACCTTC. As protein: CASSQIGGGSNGYTF.

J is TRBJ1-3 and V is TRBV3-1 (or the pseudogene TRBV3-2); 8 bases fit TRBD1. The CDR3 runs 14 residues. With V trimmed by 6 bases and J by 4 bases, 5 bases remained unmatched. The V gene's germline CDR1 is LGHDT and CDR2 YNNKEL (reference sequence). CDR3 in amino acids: CASSLTGVGNTIYF. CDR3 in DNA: TGTGCCAGCAGTCTGACAGGGGTAGGAAACACCATATATTTT.

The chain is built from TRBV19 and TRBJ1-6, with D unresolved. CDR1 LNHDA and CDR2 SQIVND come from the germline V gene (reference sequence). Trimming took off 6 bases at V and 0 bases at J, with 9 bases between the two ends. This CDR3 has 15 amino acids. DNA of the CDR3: TGTGCCAGTAGGGCGGAGAGCTCCTATAATTCACCCCTCCACTTT. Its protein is CASRAESSYNSPLHF.

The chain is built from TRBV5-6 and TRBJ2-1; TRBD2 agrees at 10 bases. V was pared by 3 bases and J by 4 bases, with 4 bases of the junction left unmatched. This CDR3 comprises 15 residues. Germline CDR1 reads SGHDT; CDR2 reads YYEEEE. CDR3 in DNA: TGTGCCAGCAGCTCTAGCGGGAGAGGTTACAATGAGCAGTTCTTC. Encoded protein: CASSSSGRGYNEQFF.

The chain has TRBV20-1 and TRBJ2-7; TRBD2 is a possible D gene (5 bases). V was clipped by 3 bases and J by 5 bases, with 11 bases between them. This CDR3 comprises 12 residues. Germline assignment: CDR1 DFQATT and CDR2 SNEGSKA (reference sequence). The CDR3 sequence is CSASRGLDEQYF. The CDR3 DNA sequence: TGCAGTGCTAGTCGGGGTCTCGACGAGCAGTACTTC.

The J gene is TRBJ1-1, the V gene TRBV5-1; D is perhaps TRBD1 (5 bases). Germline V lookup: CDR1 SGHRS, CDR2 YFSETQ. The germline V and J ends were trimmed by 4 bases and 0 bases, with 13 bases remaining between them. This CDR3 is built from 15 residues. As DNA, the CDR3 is TGCGCCAGCAGCCCGGGGGGTTTCATGAACACTGAAGCTTTCTTT. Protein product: CASSPGGFMNTEAFF.

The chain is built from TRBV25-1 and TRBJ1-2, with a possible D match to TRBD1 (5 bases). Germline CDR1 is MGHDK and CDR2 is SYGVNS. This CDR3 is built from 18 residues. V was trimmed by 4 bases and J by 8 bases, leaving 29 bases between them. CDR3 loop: CASSGKRNIRDSSWGYTF. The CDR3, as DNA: TGTGCCAGCAGTGGAAAGCGTAATATCAGGGATAGCTCTTGGGGCTACACCTTC.

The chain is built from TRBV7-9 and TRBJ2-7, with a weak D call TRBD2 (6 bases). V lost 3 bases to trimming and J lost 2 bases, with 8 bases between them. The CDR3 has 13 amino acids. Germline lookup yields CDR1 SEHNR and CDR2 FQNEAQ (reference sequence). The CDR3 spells CASSLEGPYEQYF. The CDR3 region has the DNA TGTGCCAGCAGCTTGGAGGGGCCCTACGAGCAGTACTTC.

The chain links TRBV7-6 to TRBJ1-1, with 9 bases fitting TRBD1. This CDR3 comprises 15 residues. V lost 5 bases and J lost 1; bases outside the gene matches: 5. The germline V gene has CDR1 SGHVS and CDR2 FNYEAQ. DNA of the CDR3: TGTGCCAGCAGCCCACAGGGGGCAAAGAACACTGAAGCTTTCTTT. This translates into CASSPQGAKNTEAFF. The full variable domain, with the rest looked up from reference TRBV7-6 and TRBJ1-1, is GAGVSQSPRYKVTKRGQDVALRCDPISGHVSLYWYRQALGQGPEFLTYFNYEAQQDKSGLPNDRFSAERPEGSISTLTIQRTEQRDSAMYRCASSPQGAKNTEAFFGQGTRLTVV.

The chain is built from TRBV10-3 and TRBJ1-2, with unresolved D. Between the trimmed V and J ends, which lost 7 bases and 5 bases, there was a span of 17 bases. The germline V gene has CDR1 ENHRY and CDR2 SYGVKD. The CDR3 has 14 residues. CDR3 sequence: CAINRGSSEYGYTF. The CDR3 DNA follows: TGTGCCATCAATCGAGGCAGCTCGGAATATGGCTACACCTTC.

In nucleotides, the CDR3 is TGTGCCACCAGTGATTCGAACGTCTTTAGCGAATCCTACAATGAGCAGTTCTTC. The encoded protein is CATSDSNVFSESYNEQFF. The chain employs TRBV24-1 and TRBJ2-1; D perhaps matches TRBD2 (5 bases). V shed 2 bases and J shed 1 base, with 17 bases lying between them. CDR3 size: 18 residues. Per the germline V gene, CDR1 is KGHDR and CDR2 is SFDVKD.

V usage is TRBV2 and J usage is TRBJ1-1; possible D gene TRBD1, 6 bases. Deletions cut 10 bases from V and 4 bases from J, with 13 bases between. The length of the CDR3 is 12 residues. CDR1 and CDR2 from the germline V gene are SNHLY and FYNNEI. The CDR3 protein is CATQDSVTEAFF. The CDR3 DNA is TGTGCCACCCAGGACAGTGTCACTGAAGCTTTCTTT.

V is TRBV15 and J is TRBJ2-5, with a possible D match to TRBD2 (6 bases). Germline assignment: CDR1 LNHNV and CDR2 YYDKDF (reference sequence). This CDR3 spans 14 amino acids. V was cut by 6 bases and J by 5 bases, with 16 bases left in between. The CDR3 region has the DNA TGTGCCACCAGAGTTTCGGGAGCAGCCGAGACCCAGTACTTC. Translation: CATRVSGAAETQYF.

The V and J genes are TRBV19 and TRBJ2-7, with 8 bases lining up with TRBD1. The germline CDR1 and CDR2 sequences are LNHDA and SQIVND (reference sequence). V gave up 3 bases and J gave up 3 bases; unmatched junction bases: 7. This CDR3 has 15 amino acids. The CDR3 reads CASSILPQGGYEQYF. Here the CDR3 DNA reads TGTGCCAGTAGTATTCTGCCACAGGGGGGCTACGAGCAGTACTTC.

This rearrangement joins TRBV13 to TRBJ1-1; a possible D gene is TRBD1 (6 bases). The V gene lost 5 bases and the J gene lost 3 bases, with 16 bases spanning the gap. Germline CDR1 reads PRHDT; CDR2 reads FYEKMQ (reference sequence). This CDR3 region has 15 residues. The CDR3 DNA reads TGTGCCAGCAGCCCAGCGGGGACACGTTACACTGAAGCTTTCTTT. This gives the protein CASSPAGTRYTEAFF.

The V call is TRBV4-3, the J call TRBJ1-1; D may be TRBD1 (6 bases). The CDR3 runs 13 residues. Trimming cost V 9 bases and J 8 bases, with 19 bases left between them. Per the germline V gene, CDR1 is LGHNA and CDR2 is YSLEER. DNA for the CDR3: TGCGCCAGTCGGGGGCAGGCGCCACAGGAAGCTTTCTTT. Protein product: CASRGQAPQEAFF.

CDR3 coding DNA: TGTGCCAGCAGCCAAAAAGGGGGCACTGAAGCTTTCTTT. This encodes CASSQKGGTEAFF. The chain joins TRBV3-1 (or the pseudogene TRBV3-2) to TRBJ1-1; a weak D match, TRBD1 (6 bases). CDR1 and CDR2 (germline): LGHDT, YNNKEL (reference sequence). Deletions cut 2 bases from V and 4 bases from J, with 8 bases between. The CDR3 covers 13 residues.